These 27 T cell receptor beta chains came from one sample sequenced in a study of CD8+ T cells in alopecia areata. Once RNA had been extracted, it was reverse transcribed into cDNA to act as the sequencing template. Here immunoSEQ multiplex PCR was the method, and the copy in TCRdb shows in-frame clones only, minus some. Here the sample spans over 150,000 clones, about 60% being singletons. Regarding treatment: oral pan-JAK inhibitor, 5-10 mg twice daily. The input for sequencing was CD4+ T cells sorted from blood, taken at week 24, from a patient treated with tofacitinib. The source is a human donor with alopecia areata.

This clone was seen only a few times. The V and J genes are TRBV15 and TRBJ2-6; D is unresolved. Between the trimmed V and J ends, which lost 6 bases and 0 bases, there was a span of 6 bases. Per the germline V gene, CDR1 is LNHNV and CDR2 is YYDKDF (reference sequence). The CDR3 covers 14 residues. The CDR3: CATRVDSGANVLTF. The CDR3 DNA sequence: TGTGCCACCAGAGTCGACTCTGGGGCCAACGTCCTGACTTTC.

The sample holds a few counts of this clone. The rearrangement uses TRBV29-1 and TRBJ2-5; TRBD1 matches 11 bases. The V and J ends lost 0 bases and 2 bases, in that order; junction bases with no gene match: 2. The CDR3 sequence is 15 residues long. Germline lookup yields CDR1 SQVTM and CDR2 ANQGSEA. The CDR3 region is CSVEERDRGQETQYF. The CDR3 bases are TGCAGCGTTGAAGAACGGGACAGGGGGCAAGAGACCCAGTACTTC. The variable domain in full, with the rest retrieved from reference TRBV29-1 and TRBJ2-5, is SAVISQKPSRDICQRGTSLTIQCQVDSQVTMMFWYRQQPGQSLTLIATANQGSEATYESGFVIDKFPISRPNLTFSTLTVSNMSPEDSSIYLCSVEERDRGQETQYFGPGTRLLVL.

This sequence joins TRBV27 and TRBJ2-5, with no clear D. The germline V gene has CDR1 MNHEY and CDR2 SMNVEV (reference sequence). This CDR3 is 16 amino acids long. Trimming removed 0 bases at V and 5 bases at J, with 16 bases between. Written as DNA, the CDR3 is TGTGCCAGCAGTTTATCCTACCGGGCAGTGGGGGAGACCCAGTACTTC. This gives the protein CASSLSYRAVGETQYF.

This clone was seen a few times. The V call is TRBV6-1, the J call TRBJ1-5, with a possible D match to TRBD1 (5 bases). This CDR3 comprises 13 residues. CDR1 is MNHNS, CDR2 SASEGT, per germline. Trimming left V 7 bases short and J 4 bases short, with 11 bases between. This CDR3 is CASTQRGNQPQHF. CDR3 DNA sequence: TGTGCCAGCACCCAAAGGGGTAATCAGCCCCAGCATTTT.

The genes are TRBV5-1 and TRBJ1-5; 9 nucleotides agree with TRBD1. V shed 1 base and J 5 bases; nucleotides not matched to a gene: 1. From germline, CDR1 is SGHRS and CDR2 YFSETQ. The CDR3 covers 14 residues. The CDR3 is CASSLTGGDQPQHF. CDR3 coding DNA: TGCGCCAGCAGCTTGACAGGGGGCGATCAGCCCCAGCATTTT. The full variable domain, its missing parts supplied by reference TRBV5-1 and TRBJ1-5, is KAGVTQTPRYLIKTRGQQVTLSCSPISGHRSVSWYQQTPGQGLQFLFEYFSETQRNKGNFPGRFSGRQFSNSRSEMNVSTLELGDSALYLCASSLTGGDQPQHFGDGTRLSIL.

The rearrangement uses TRBV2 and TRBJ2-7; 7 bases line up with TRBD2. Trimming cost V 4 bases and J 5 bases; bases outside gene matches: 8. In germline, CDR1 is SNHLY, CDR2 FYNNEI. This CDR3 is built from 14 residues. The CDR3 region is CASSVSGANHEQYF. Here the CDR3 DNA reads TGTGCCAGCAGTGTCAGCGGGGCCAACCACGAGCAGTACTTC. The complete variable domain, with remaining parts taken from reference TRBV2 and TRBJ2-7, reads EPEVTQTPSHQVTQMGQEVILRCVPISNHLYFYWYRQILGQKVEFLVSFYNNEISEKSEIFDDQFSVERPDGSNFTLKIRSTKLEDSAMYFCASSVSGANHEQYFGPGTRLTVT.

V usage is TRBV9 and J usage is TRBJ1-1; D is unresolved. Per germline, CDR1 SGDLS and CDR2 YYNGEE. The germline V and J ends were trimmed by 4 bases and 4 bases, with 14 bases remaining between them. The CDR3 is 14 amino acids. CDR3 loop: CASSSIPGLTEAFF. As DNA, the CDR3 is TGTGCCAGCAGCTCTATACCGGGCCTCACTGAAGCTTTCTTT.

This clone was picked up a small number of times. The V call is TRBV30, the J call TRBJ2-2; D gene ambiguous. Germline assignment: CDR1 GTSNPN and CDR2 SVGIG (reference sequence). Trimming removed 0 bases from V and 0 bases from J, with 8 bases in between. The CDR3 covers 15 residues. In DNA form, the CDR3 reads TGTGCCTGGAGTGTTTGGGCCTCGAACACCGGGGAGCTGTTTTTT. Protein product: CAWSVWASNTGELFF. Filled out from reference TRBV30 and TRBJ2-2, the complete variable domain reads SQTIHQWPATLVQPVGSPLSLECTVEGTSNPNLYWYRQAAGRGLQLLFYSVGIGQISSEVPQNLSASRPQDRQFILSSKKLLLSDSGFYLCAWSVWASNTGELFFGEGSRLTVL.

The J gene is TRBJ1-1, the V gene TRBV7-9; a weak D match, TRBD1 (5 bases). The CDR3 loop spans 13 amino acids. V lost 6 bases and J 0 bases, leaving 8 bases between the germline ends. Germline V gives CDR1 SEHNR, CDR2 FQNEAQ (reference sequence). CDR3 coding DNA: TGTGCCAGCAGGGGACTAATGAACACTGAAGCTTTCTTT. It encodes CASRGLMNTEAFF. Complete variable domain (other parts from reference TRBV7-9 and TRBJ1-1): DTGVSQNPRHKITKRGQNVTFRCDPISEHNRLYWYRQTLGQGPEFLTYFQNEAQLEKSRLLSDRFSAERPKGSFSTLEIQRTEQGDSAMYLCASRGLMNTEAFFGQGTRLTVV.

The sample holds one count of this clone. The chain carries TRBV4-1 and TRBJ1-6, with D unresolved. The CDR3 is made up of 14 amino acids. Looked up from germline, CDR1 is MGHRA and CDR2 is YSYEKL. The V and J ends lost 0 bases and 7 bases respectively, with 7 bases between them. The CDR3 DNA reads TGCGCCAGCAGCCAAGATCAGGACAATTCACCCCTCCACTTT. Residues: CASSQDQDNSPLHF.

The chain uses TRBV10-3 and TRBJ2-1; perhaps TRBD2 as D (7 bases). The CDR3 loop spans 15 amino acids. Per the germline V gene, CDR1 is ENHRY and CDR2 is SYGVKD. Trimming removed 5 bases at V and 3 bases at J, with 14 bases between. CDR3 amino acids: CAISPAGALYNEQFF. CDR3 DNA: TGTGCCATCAGTCCCGCGGGGGCCCTCTACAATGAGCAGTTCTTC.

The chain carries TRBV2 and TRBJ2-1; D is undetermined. CDR1 SNHLY and CDR2 FYNNEI come from the germline V gene. Between the trimmed V and J ends, which lost 8 bases and 4 bases, there was a span of 6 bases. CDR3 length equals 11 residues. The CDR3 DNA sequence: TGTGCCAGCGGGGTATACAATGAGCAGTTCTTC. It yields the protein CASGVYNEQFF.

The chain links TRBV7-9 to TRBJ1-2; 7 positions match TRBD1. The V gene's germline CDR1 is SEHNR and CDR2 FQNEAQ (reference sequence). The V and J ends lost 5 bases and 3 bases, in that order; junction bases with no gene match: 6. The CDR3 runs to 14 residues. The CDR3 nucleotides are TGTGCCAGCAGCCCCCAGGGGGGCGACTATGGCTACACCTTC. Protein product: CASSPQGGDYGYTF.

This clone was detected a few times. The chain has TRBV4-2 and TRBJ2-3; D possibly corresponds to TRBD1 (5 bases). CDR3 length: 15 amino acids. Germline V CDR1 and CDR2: LGHNA, YNFKEQ. Trimming took 2 bases from V and 2 from J, leaving 11 bases between them. The CDR3 loop is CASSQPGISTDTQYF. Written as DNA, the CDR3 is TGTGCCAGCAGCCAACCAGGGATCTCCACAGATACGCAGTATTTT.

This chain links TRBV6-5 with TRBJ1-2, with D tentatively TRBD1 (5 bases). The CDR3 is 14 residues long. Germline-derived CDR1 and CDR2 are MNHEY and SVGAGI. Trimming cost V 0 bases and J 7 bases, with 12 bases left between them. DNA of the CDR3: TGTGCCAGCAGTTACTCGGGGGATTTCGGTGGCTACACCTTC. Protein sequence: CASSYSGDFGGYTF.

This clone occurred once. This sequence joins TRBV15 and TRBJ2-3; D is uncertain. The CDR3 length is 16 residues. From germline, CDR1 is LNHNV and CDR2 YYDKDF (reference sequence). The V end was cut by 0 bases, the J end by 0 bases, with 10 bases between. The CDR3 region has the DNA TGTGCCACCAGCAGAGATAGGAAGACTAGCACAGATACGCAGTATTTT. Amino acid sequence: CATSRDRKTSTDTQYF.

V is TRBV4-1 and J is TRBJ2-5; the D is unclear. V lost 1 base and J 2 bases, leaving 11 bases between the germline ends. CDR1 is MGHRA, CDR2 YSYEKL, per germline. The CDR3 runs 15 residues. CDR3 nucleotide sequence: TGCGCCAGCAGCCAAGGGAGACACGATCAAGAGACCCAGTACTTC. Residues: CASSQGRHDQETQYF.

This clone was seen repeatedly, ten times or more. The J gene is TRBJ2-5, the V gene TRBV11-2, with a tentative D call TRBD1 (6 bases). V lost 5 bases and J lost 4, with 17 bases in between. CDR1 and CDR2 (germline): SGHAT, FQNNGV. The CDR3 totals 15 residues. The CDR3 coding sequence is TGTGCCAGCAGCCACAACAGGGCTGTTGGAGAGACCCAGTACTTC. Residues: CASSHNRAVGETQYF.

This clone was detected only a few times. The gene calls are TRBV30 and TRBJ2-2; D gene uncertain. The germline V gene has CDR1 GTSNPN and CDR2 SVGIG (reference sequence). This CDR3 has 16 amino acids. V was clipped by 6 bases and J by 6 bases, with 23 bases between them. In DNA form, the CDR3 reads TGTGCCTGCGGCCGGATAGGTAGTCCGTGGGCCGGGGAGCTGTTTTTT. This codes for CACGRIGSPWAGELFF.

The V and J genes are TRBV5-1 and TRBJ2-3; D remains ambiguous. This CDR3 spans 15 amino acids. The V gene lost 4 bases and the J gene lost 0 bases, with 12 bases spanning the gap. Germline lookup yields CDR1 SGHRS and CDR2 YFSETQ. The CDR3 sequence: CASSILSPSTDTQYF. In nucleotides, the CDR3 is TGCGCCAGCAGCATACTTAGCCCTAGCACAGATACGCAGTATTTT. Complete variable domain (other parts from reference TRBV5-1 and TRBJ2-3): KAGVTQTPRYLIKTRGQQVTLSCSPISGHRSVSWYQQTPGQGLQFLFEYFSETQRNKGNFPGRFSGRQFSNSRSEMNVSTLELGDSALYLCASSILSPSTDTQYFGPGTRLTVL.

V gene TRBV2 combines with J gene TRBJ1-5; D unclear. This CDR3 comprises 14 residues. V was pared by 4 bases and J by 6 bases, with 13 bases between. In germline, CDR1 is SNHLY, CDR2 FYNNEI. CDR3 DNA: TGTGCCAGCAGTGCGCCCGGGCCCGGTCAGCCCCAGCATTTT. Its translation is CASSAPGPGQPQHF.

This chain uses TRBV2 with TRBJ1-2; 7 bases are shared with TRBD1. V was pared by 2 bases and J by 3 bases, with 0 bases of the junction left unmatched. CDR1 is SNHLY and CDR2 is FYNNEI in the germline V gene. The CDR3 is 13 amino acids. The CDR3 DNA reads TGTGCCAGCAGTGAAACAGGGGACTATGGCTACACCTTC. This gives the protein CASSETGDYGYTF.

CDR3 amino acids: CASSLGGGPSYEQYF. In nucleotides, the CDR3 is TGTGCCAGCAGCTTAGGGGGGGGCCCCTCCTACGAGCAGTACTTC. The chain uses TRBV11-2 and TRBJ2-7; possible D gene TRBD2, 7 bases. From germline, CDR1 is SGHAT and CDR2 FQNNGV. V lost 1 base to trimming and J lost 0 bases, with 10 bases between them. This CDR3 has 15 residues.

The V call is TRBV4-1, the J call TRBJ2-3; weak D call: TRBD2 (6 bases). Per the germline V gene, CDR1 is MGHRA and CDR2 is YSYEKL. The CDR3 sequence is 14 residues long. With 6 bases removed from V and 8 bases from J, the gap between germline ends came to 18 bases. The CDR3 coding sequence is TGCGCCAGCAGTTGGGTAGGTGCGGGGAGTACGCAGTATTTT. This encodes CASSWVGAGSTQYF.

V is TRBV30 and J is TRBJ1-6; TRBD1 matches at 7 bases. From germline, CDR1 is GTSNPN and CDR2 SVGIG (reference sequence). With V trimmed by 2 bases and J by 7 bases, 5 bases remained unmatched. The CDR3 contains 14 residues. CDR3 protein: CAWSYGTENSPLHF. Written as DNA, the CDR3 is TGTGCCTGGAGTTACGGGACAGAGAATTCACCCCTCCACTTT.

This clone was seen once. This sequence joins TRBV5-1 and TRBJ2-5, with a possible D match to TRBD1 (5 bases). The CDR3 has 16 residues. V shed 0 bases and J shed 4 bases, with 16 bases lying between them. Germline CDR1 and CDR2: SGHRS and YFSETQ. The CDR3 region has the DNA TGCGCCAGCAGCTTGGCCTCTGTTTCAAGGGGAGAGACCCAGTACTTC. Protein product: CASSLASVSRGETQYF.

The J gene is TRBJ2-5, the V gene TRBV6-5, with D unclear. Trimming removed 5 bases from V and 9 bases from J, with 16 bases in between. Germline lookup yields CDR1 MNHEY and CDR2 SVGAGI. CDR3 length equals 13 residues. The CDR3 sequence: CASSVGPSSSQYF. In DNA, the CDR3 is TGTGCCAGCAGTGTAGGACCCTCGTCGTCCCAGTACTTC.